Listed here are 3 T cell receptor beta chains from one sample, sequenced in a study of T-cell memory formation after mild COVID-19. A single record per CDR3 protein comes from TCRdb applying MiXCR to the 5' RACE reads. This table has roughly 240,000 distinct CDR3 sequences, about 17% appearing once. Sequenced: PBMCs or a T cell subset sorted from them (not recorded which). The receptors stem from a man in his late teens or twenties who had mild COVID-19 (a few samples of this study predate the infection). Cell type and time point are not known.

J is TRBJ2-3 and V is TRBV12-5; D unclear. The germline CDR1 and CDR2 sequences are LGHNT and FRNRAP. Between the trimmed V and J ends, which lost 6 bases and 4 bases, there was a span of 5 bases. The CDR3 length is 11 residues. The CDR3 region is CASGVSDTQYF. The CDR3 coding sequence is TGTGCTAGTGGAGTGTCAGATACGCAGTATTTT.

The rearrangement links TRBV6-2 or TRBV6-3 to TRBJ2-1; 7 bases are shared with TRBD2. The germline gives CDR1 MNHEY, CDR2 SVGEGT. The CDR3 runs to 15 residues. The V gene end was trimmed by 4 bases and the J gene end by 6 bases; junction bases not matched to a gene: 9. CDR3 sequence reads: CASSLWGGIRNEQFF. CDR3 coding DNA: TGTGCCAGCAGTTTATGGGGAGGGATCCGCAATGAGCAGTTCTTC.

This clonotype was picked up a small number of times. V usage is TRBV7-2 and J usage is TRBJ2-3; 9 nucleotides match TRBD2. Losses at the gene ends were 5 bases for V and 2 bases for J; bases not matched to a gene: 11. This CDR3 region has 17 residues. Germline lookup yields CDR1 SGHTA and CDR2 FQGNSA. The CDR3 region is CASSLEGLAGPTDTQYF. CDR3 DNA: TGTGCCAGCAGCCTCGAGGGTCTAGCGGGACCCACAGATACGCAGTATTTT.